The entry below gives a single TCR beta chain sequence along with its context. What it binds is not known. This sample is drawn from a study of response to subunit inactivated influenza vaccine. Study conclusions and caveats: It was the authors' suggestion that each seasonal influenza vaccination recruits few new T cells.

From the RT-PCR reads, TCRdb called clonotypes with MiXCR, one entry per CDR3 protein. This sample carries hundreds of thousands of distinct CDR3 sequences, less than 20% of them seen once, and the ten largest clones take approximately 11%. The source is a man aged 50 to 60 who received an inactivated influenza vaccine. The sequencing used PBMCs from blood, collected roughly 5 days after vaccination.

CDR3 in DNA: TGTGCCAGCAGCATGTGGGACAGGGGAGGCGAGCAGTACTTC. As protein: CASSMWDRGGEQYF. This chain uses TRBV7-2 with TRBJ2-7, with 10 nucleotides matching TRBD1. J was trimmed by 6 bases and V by 5 bases; bases with no gene match: 7. The CDR3 is made up of 14 amino acids. CDR1 is SGHTA and CDR2 is FQGNSA in the germline V gene. The full variable domain, completed using reference TRBV7-2 and TRBJ2-7, is GAGVSQSPSNKVTEKGKDVELRCDPISGHTALYWYRQSLGQGLEFLIYFQGNSAPDKSGLPSDRFSAERTGGSVSTLTIQRTQQEDSAVYLCASSMWDRGGEQYFGPGTRLTVT.